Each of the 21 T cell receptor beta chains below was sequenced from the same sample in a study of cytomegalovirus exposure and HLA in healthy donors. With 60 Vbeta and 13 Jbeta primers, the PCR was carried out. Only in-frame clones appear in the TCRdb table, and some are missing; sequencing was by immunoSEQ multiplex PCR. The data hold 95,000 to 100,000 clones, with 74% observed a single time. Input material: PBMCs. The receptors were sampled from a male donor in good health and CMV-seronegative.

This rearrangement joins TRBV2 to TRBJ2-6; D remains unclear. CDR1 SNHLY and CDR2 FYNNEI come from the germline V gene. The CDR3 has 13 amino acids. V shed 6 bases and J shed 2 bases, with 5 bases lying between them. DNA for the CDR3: TGTGCCAGCAGGGGCACTGGGGCCAACGTCCTGACTTTC. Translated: CASRGTGANVLTF.

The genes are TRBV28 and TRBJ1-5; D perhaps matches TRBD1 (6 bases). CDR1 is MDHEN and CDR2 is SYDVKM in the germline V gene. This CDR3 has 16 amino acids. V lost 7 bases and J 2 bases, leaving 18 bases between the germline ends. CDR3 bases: TGTGCCAGCAAGGACAGCACCAACGGGGGCAATCAGCCCCAGCATTTT. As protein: CASKDSTNGGNQPQHF.

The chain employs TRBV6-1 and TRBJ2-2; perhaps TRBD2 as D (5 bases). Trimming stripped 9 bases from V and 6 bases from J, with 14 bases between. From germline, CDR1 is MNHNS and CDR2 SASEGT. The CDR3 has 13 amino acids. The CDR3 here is CASGRETAGELFF. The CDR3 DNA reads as TGTGCCAGTGGACGGGAAACGGCCGGGGAGCTGTTTTTT.

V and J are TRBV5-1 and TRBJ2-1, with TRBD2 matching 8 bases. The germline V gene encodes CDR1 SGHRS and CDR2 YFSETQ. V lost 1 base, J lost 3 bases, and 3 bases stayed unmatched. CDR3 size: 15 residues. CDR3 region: CASSLSGSDYNEQFF. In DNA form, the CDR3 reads TGCGCCAGCAGCTTGAGCGGGAGCGACTACAATGAGCAGTTCTTC. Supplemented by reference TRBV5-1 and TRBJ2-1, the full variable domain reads KAGVTQTPRYLIKTRGQQVTLSCSPISGHRSVSWYQQTPGQGLQFLFEYFSETQRNKGNFPGRFSGRQFSNSRSEMNVSTLELGDSALYLCASSLSGSDYNEQFFGPGTRLTVL.

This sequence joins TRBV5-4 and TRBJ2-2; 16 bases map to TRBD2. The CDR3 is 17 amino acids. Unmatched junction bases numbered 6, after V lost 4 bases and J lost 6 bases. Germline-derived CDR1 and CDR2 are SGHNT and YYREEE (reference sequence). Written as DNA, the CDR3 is TGTGCCAGCAGCCCCGGGACTAGCGGGAGGGCCTCCGGGGAGCTGTTTTTT. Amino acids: CASSPGTSGRASGELFF.

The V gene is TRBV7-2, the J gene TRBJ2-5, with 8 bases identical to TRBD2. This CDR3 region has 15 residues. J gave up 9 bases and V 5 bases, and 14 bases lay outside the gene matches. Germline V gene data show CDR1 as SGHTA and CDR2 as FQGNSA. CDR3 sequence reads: CASSPVGSGAWSQYF. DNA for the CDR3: TGTGCCAGCAGCCCGGTGGGTAGCGGGGCTTGGTCCCAGTACTTC.

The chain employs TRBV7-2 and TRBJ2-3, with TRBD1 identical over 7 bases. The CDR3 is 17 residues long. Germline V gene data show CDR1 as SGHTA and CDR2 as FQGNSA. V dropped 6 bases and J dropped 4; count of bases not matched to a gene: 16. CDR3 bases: TGTGCCAGCAGTTCCCAGCGCACAGGGGTTTACGCAGATACGCAGTATTTT. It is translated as CASSSQRTGVYADTQYF.

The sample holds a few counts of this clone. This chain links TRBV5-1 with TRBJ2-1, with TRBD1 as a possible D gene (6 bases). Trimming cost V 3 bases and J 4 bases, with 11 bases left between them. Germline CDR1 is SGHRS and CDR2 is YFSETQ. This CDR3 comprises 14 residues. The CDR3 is CASSSGTPYNEQFF. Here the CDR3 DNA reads TGCGCCAGCAGCTCCGGGACACCTTACAATGAGCAGTTCTTC.

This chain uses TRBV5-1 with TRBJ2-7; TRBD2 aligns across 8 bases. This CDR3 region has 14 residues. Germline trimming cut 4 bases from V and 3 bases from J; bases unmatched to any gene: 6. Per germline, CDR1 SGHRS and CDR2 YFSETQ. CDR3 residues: CASSTFSGVYEQYF. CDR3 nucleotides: TGCGCCAGCAGCACATTTAGCGGGGTCTACGAGCAGTACTTC. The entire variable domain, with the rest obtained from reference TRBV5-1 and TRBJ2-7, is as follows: KAGVTQTPRYLIKTRGQQVTLSCSPISGHRSVSWYQQTPGQGLQFLFEYFSETQRNKGNFPGRFSGRQFSNSRSEMNVSTLELGDSALYLCASSTFSGVYEQYFGPGTRLTVT.

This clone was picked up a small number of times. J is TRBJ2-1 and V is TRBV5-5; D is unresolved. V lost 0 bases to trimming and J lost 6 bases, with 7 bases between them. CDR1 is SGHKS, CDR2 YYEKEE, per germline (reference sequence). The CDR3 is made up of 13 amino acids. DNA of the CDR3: TGTGCCAGCAGCTTGGCCGCGTTCAATGAGCAGTTCTTC. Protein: CASSLAAFNEQFF. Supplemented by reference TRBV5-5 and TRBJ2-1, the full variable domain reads DAGVTQSPTHLIKTRGQQVTLRCSPISGHKSVSWYQQVLGQGPQFIFQYYEKEERGRGNFPDRFSARQFPNYSSELNVNALLLGDSALYLCASSLAAFNEQFFGPGTRLTVL.

This CDR3 reads CSASGGIGAGELFF. The DNA of the CDR3 is TGCAGCGCGAGCGGAGGGATAGGTGCCGGGGAGCTGTTTTTT. The rearrangement links TRBV29-1 to TRBJ2-2; D possibly corresponds to TRBD2 (6 bases). The CDR3 contains 14 residues. The germline CDR1 and CDR2 sequences are SQVTM and ANQGSEA. V was trimmed by 7 bases and J by 6 bases, leaving 18 bases between them.

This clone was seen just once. CDR3 DNA: TGTGCCAGCAGCTTGGGTGTAGGGAGGAGTACTGAAGCTTTCTTT. It is translated as CASSLGVGRSTEAFF. V is TRBV5-4 and J is TRBJ1-1; no clear D gene. Germline V gene lookup returns CDR1 SGHNT and CDR2 YYREEE (reference sequence). CDR3 size: 15 residues. Trimming took 0 bases from V and 5 from J, leaving 14 bases between them.

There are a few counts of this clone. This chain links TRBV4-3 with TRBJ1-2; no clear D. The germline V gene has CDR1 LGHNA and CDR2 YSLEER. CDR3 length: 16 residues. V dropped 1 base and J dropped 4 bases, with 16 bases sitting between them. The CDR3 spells CASSQVWRADAYGYTF. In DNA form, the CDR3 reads TGCGCCAGCAGCCAAGTATGGAGGGCCGATGCCTATGGCTACACCTTC.

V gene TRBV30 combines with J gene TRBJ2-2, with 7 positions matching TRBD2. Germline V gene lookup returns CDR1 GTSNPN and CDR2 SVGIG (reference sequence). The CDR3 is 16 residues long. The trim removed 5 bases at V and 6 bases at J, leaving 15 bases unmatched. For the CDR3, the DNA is TGTGCCTGGGGAGGTCTAGCGGACCCGGGGGCCGGGGAGCTGTTTTTT. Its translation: CAWGGLADPGAGELFF.

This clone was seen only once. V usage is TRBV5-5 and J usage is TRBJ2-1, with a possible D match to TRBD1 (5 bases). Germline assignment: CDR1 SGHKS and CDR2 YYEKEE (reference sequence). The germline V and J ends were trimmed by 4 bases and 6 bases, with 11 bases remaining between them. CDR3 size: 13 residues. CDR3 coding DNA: TGTGCCAGCAGCCTCAGGGTTGGCAATGAGCAGTTCTTC. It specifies CASSLRVGNEQFF.

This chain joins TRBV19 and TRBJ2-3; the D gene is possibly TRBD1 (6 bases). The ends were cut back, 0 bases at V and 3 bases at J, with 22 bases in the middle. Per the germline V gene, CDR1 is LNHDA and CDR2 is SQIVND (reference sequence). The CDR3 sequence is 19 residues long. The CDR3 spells CASSIELDVWAGETDTQYF. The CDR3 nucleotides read TGTGCCAGTAGTATAGAGCTTGATGTTTGGGCAGGGGAAACAGATACGCAGTATTTT. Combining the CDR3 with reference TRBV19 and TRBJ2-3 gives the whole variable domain DGGITQSPKYLFRKEGQNVTLSCEQNLNHDAMYWYRQDPGQGLRLIYYSQIVNDFQKGDIAEGYSVSREKKESFPLTVTSAQKNPTAFYLCASSIELDVWAGETDTQYFGPGTRLTVL.

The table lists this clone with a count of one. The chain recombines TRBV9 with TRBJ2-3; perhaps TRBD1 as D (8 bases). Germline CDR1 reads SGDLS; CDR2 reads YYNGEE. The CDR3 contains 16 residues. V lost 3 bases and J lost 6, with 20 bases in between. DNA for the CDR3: TGTGCCAGCAGCGACAGGGGGGGAGAAAACATGGATACGCAGTATTTT. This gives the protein CASSDRGGENMDTQYF.

DNA for the CDR3: TGTGCCAGCAACCCTTGGGCGTACTACGAGCAGTACTTC. It specifies CASNPWAYYEQYF. J is TRBJ2-7 and V is TRBV5-6; D ambiguous. CDR3 length equals 13 residues. In germline, CDR1 is SGHDT, CDR2 YYEEEE. The V end lost 6 bases, the J end lost 3 bases, and 13 bases lay between the germline ends. Drawing the rest from reference TRBV5-6 and TRBJ2-7, the complete variable domain is DAGVTQSPTHLIKTRGQQVTLRCSPKSGHDTVSWYQQALGQGPQFIFQYYEEEERQRGNFPDRFSGHQFPNYSSELNVNALLLGDSALYLCASNPWAYYEQYFGPGTRLTVT.

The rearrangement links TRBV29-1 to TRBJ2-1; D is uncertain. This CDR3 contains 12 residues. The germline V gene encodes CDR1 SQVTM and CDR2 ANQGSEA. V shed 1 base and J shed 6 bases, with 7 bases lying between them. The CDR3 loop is CSVEVASNEQFF. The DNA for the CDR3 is TGCAGCGTTGAAGTAGCTTCCAATGAGCAGTTCTTC.

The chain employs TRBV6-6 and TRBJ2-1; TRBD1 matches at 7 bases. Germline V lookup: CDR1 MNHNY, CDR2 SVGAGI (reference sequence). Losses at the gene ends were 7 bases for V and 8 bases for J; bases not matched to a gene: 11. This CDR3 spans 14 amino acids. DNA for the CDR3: TGTGCCAGCACCCGGCTAGGGGGCAAGGATGAGCAGTTCTTC. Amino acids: CASTRLGGKDEQFF.

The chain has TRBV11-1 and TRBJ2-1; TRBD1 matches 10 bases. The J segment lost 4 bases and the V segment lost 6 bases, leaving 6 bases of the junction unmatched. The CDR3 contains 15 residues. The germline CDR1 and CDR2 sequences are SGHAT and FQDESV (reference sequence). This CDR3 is CASREGTGAYNEQFF. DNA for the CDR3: TGTGCCAGCAGGGAGGGGACAGGGGCGTACAATGAGCAGTTCTTC.